A few counts support the clone carrying this T cell receptor beta chain. The CDR3 is made up of 17 amino acids. V trimming: 4 bases; J trimming: 1 base; junction bases outside the gene matches: 10. Germline-derived CDR1 and CDR2 are SGHVS and FNYEAQ. This record comes from a study of blood T cell repertoires in COVID-19. On the study more broadly: The United States, Italy and Spain supplied acute and convalescent COVID-19 samples.

Those enrolled, adults aged about 18 to 89 years, came from about 24 US areas. Participants' own reports of clinical history determined their cohort assignment. Source study methods: It was from reference gene primer amplification that nucleated cell counts were estimated. The repertoire was sequenced with immunoSEQ multiplex PCR; TCRdb's copy has only in-frame clones and lacks some. The V and J calls and clone size come from that table; D and trimming were worked out from the DNA. The sample shows roughly 130,000 clones, around 85% of them seen only once. Sequences were obtained from PBMCs or T cells enriched from blood (not recorded which). The clonotype was recovered from a man aged 50-60 years who had recovered from COVID-19. The chain couples TRBV7-6 to TRBJ1-1; 9 nucleotides match TRBD1. In DNA form, the CDR3 reads TGTGCCAGCAGCTCGTCCACCGGGACAGGGACGAACACTGAAGCTTTCTTT. This sequence encodes CASSSSTGTGTNTEAFF.